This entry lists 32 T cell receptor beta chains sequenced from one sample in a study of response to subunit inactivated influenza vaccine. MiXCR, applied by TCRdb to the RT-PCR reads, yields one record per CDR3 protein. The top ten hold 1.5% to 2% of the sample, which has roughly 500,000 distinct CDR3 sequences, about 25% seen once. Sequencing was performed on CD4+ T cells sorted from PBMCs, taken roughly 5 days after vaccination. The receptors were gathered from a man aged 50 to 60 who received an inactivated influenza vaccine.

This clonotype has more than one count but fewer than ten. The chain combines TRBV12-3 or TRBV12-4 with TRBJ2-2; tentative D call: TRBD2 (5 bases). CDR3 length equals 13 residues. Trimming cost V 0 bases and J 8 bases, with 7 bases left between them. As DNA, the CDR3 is TGTGCCAGCAGTTTAGCAGGGAGAGGGGAGCTGTTTTTT. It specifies CASSLAGRGELFF.

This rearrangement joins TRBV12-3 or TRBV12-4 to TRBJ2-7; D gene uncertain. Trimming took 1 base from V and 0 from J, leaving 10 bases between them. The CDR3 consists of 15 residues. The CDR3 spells CASSLESRFSYEQYF. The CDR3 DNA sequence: TGTGCCAGCAGTTTAGAGAGCAGATTCTCCTACGAGCAGTACTTC.

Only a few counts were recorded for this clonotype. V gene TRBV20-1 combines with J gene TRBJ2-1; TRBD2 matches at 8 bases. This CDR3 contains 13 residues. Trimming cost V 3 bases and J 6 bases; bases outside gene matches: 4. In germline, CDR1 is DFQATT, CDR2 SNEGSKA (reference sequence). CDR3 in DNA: TGCAGTGCTAGCAGCGGGGGAACCAATGAGCAGTTCTTC. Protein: CSASSGGTNEQFF.

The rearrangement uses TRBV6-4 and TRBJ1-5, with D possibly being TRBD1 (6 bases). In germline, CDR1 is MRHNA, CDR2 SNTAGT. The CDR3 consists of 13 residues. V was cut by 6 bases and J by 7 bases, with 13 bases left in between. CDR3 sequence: CASSTQQGQPQHF. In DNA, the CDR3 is TGTGCCAGCAGCACTCAACAGGGACAGCCCCAGCATTTT.

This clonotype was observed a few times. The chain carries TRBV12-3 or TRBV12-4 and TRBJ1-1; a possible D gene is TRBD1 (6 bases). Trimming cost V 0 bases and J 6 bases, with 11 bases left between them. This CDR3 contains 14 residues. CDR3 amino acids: CASSLAQGRAEAFF. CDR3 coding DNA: TGTGCCAGCAGTTTAGCACAGGGTCGGGCTGAAGCTTTCTTT.

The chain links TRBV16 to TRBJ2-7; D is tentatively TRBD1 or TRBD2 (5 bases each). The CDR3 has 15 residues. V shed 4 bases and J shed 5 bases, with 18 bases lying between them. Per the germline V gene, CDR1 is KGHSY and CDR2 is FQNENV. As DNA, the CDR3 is TGTGCCAGCAGCCTACGGGACCCAAATCCCCACGAGCAGTACTTC. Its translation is CASSLRDPNPHEQYF.

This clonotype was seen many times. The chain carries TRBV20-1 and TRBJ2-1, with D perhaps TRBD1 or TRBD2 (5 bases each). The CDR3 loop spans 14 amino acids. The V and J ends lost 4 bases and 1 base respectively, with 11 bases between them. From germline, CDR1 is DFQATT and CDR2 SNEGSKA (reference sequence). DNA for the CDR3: TGCAGTGCTAAGGACGGGACGTCCTACAATGAGCAGTTCTTC. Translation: CSAKDGTSYNEQFF.

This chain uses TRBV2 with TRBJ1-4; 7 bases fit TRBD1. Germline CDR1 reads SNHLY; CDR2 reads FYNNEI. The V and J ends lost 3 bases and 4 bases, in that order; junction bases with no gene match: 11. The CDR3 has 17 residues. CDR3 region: CASSDDSYRGLNEKLFF. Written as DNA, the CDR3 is TGTGCCAGCAGTGATGATTCGTACAGGGGTCTTAATGAAAAACTGTTTTTT.

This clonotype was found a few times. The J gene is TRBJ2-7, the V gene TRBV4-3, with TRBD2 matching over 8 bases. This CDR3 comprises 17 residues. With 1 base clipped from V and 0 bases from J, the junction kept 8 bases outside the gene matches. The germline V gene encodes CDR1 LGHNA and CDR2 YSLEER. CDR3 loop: CASSQGTSGGSSYEQYF. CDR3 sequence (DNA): TGCGCCAGCAGCCAAGGTACTAGCGGAGGGAGCTCCTACGAGCAGTACTTC.

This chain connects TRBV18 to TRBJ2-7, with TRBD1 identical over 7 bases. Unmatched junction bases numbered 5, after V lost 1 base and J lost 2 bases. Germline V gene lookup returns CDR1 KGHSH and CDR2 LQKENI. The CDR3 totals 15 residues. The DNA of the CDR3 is TGTGCCAGCTCACCACAAGGACAGGTCACCTACGAGCAGTACTTC. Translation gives CASSPQGQVTYEQYF.

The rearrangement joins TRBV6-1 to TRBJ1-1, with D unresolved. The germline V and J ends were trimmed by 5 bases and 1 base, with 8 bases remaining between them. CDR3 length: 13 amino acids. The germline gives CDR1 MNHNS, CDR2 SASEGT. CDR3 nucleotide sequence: TGTGCCAGCAGTCCCGGCTGGAACACTGAAGCTTTCTTT. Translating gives CASSPGWNTEAFF.

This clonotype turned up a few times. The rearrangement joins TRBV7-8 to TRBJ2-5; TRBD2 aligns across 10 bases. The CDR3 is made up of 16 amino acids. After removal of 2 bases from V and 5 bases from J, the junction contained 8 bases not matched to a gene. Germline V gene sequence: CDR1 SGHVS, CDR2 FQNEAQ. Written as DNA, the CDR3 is TGTGCCAGCAGCTTAACAGCGGGGGGGCCTGCGGAGACCCAGTACTTC. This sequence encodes CASSLTAGGPAETQYF.

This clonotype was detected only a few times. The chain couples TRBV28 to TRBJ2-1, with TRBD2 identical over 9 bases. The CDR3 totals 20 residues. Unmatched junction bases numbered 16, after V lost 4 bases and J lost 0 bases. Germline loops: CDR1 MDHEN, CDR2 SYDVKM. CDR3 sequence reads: CASSSHDSSGGLGSYNEQFF. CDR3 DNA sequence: TGTGCCAGCAGTTCCCACGACTCCAGCGGGGGGCTCGGCTCCTACAATGAGCAGTTCTTC.

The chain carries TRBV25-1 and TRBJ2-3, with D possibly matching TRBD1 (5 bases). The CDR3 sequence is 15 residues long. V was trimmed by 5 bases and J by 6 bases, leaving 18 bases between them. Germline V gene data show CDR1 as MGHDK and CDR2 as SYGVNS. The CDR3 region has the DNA TGTGCCAGCAGTCTGGGTGGCCTACAGGCGGATACGCAGTATTTT. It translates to CASSLGGLQADTQYF.

In nucleotides, the CDR3 is TGTGCCATCAGTGAGGGGTACAATCAGCCCCAGCATTTT. Translating it yields CAISEGYNQPQHF. The chain uses TRBV10-3 and TRBJ1-5, with unresolved D. CDR1 is ENHRY, CDR2 SYGVKD, per germline. The length of the CDR3 is 13 residues. V lost 2 bases and J lost 3, with 5 bases in between.

The CDR3 region is CSARPTSGRSYEQYF. DNA for the CDR3: TGCAGTGCTAGACCGACTAGCGGAAGGTCCTACGAGCAGTACTTC. This chain uses TRBV20-1 with TRBJ2-7; 9 bases fit TRBD2. The CDR3 runs 15 residues. Germline CDR1 DFQATT, CDR2 SNEGSKA (reference sequence). J lost 1 base, V lost 2 bases, and 6 bases had no gene match.

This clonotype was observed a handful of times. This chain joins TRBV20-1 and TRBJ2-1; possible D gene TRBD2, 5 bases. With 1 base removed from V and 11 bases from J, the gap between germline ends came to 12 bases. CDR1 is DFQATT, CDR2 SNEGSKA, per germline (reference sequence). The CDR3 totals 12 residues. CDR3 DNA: TGCAGTGCTAGAGTGCGGGCACAAAAGCAGTTCTTC. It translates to CSARVRAQKQFF.

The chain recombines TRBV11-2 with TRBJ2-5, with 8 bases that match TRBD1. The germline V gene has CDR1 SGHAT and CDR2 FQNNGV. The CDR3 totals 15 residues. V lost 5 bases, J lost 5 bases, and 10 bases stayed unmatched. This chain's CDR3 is CASSPRQGFGETQYF. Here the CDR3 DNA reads TGTGCCAGCAGCCCAAGACAGGGGTTCGGGGAGACCCAGTACTTC.

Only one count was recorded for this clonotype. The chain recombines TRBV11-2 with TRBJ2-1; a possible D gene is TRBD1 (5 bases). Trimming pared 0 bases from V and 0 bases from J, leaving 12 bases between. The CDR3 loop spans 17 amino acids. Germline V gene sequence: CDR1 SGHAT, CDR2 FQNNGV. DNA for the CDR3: TGTGCCAGCAGCTTAGATCTGTGGGGCCGCTCCTACAATGAGCAGTTCTTC. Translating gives CASSLDLWGRSYNEQFF.

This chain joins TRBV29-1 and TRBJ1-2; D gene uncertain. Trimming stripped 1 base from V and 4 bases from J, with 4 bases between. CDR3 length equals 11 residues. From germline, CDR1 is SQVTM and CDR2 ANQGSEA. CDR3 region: CSVEGSYGYTF. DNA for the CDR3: TGCAGCGTTGAAGGATCCTATGGCTACACCTTC.

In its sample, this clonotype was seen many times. CDR3 loop: CASRQGEGVSGANVLTF. The CDR3 DNA sequence: TGTGCCAGCCGACAGGGGGAAGGCGTCTCTGGGGCCAACGTCCTGACTTTC. The chain joins TRBV12-3 or TRBV12-4 to TRBJ2-6; 9 bases map to TRBD1. This CDR3 spans 17 amino acids. Trimming at V came to 8 bases and at J to 0 bases, leaving 8 bases not matched to a gene.

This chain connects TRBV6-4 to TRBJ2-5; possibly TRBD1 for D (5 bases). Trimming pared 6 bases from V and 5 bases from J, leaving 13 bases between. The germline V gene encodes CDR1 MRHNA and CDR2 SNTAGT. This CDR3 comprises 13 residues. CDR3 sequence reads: CASSRQPGETQYF. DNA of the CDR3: TGTGCCAGCAGCCGACAGCCTGGGGAGACCCAGTACTTC.

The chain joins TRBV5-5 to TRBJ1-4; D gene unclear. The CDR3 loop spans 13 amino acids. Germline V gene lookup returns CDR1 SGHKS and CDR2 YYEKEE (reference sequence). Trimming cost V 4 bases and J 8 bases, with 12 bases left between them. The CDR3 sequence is CASSGGRREKLFF. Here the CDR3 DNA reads TGTGCCAGCAGCGGAGGACGGCGGGAAAAACTGTTTTTT. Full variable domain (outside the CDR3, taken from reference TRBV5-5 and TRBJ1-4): DAGVTQSPTHLIKTRGQQVTLRCSPISGHKSVSWYQQVLGQGPQFIFQYYEKEERGRGNFPDRFSARQFPNYSSELNVNALLLGDSALYLCASSGGRREKLFFGSGTQLSVL.

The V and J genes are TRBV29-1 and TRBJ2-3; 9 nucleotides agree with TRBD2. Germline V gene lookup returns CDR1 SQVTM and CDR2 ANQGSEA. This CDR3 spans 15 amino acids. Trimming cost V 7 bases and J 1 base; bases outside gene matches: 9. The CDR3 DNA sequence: TGCAGCGCGAGACTTCGGACTAGCGGCACAGATACGCAGTATTTT. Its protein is CSARLRTSGTDTQYF.

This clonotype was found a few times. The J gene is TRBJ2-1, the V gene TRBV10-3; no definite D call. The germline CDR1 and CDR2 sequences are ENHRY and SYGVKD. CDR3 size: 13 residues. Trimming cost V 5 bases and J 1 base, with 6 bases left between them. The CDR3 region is CAISTASYNEQFF. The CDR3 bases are TGTGCCATCAGTACCGCGTCCTACAATGAGCAGTTCTTC.

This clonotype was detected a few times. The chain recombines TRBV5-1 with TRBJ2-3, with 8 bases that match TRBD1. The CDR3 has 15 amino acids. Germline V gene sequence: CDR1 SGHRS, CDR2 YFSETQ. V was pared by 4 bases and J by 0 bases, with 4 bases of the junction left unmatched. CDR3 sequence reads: CASSQRTGSTDTQYF. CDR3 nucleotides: TGCGCCAGCAGCCAGAGGACAGGGAGCACAGATACGCAGTATTTT.

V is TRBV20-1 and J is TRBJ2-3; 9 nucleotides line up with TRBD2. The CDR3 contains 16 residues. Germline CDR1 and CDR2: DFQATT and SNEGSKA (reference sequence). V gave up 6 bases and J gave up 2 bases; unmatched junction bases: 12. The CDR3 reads CSAHPPREGYTDTQYF. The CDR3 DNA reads TGCAGTGCCCACCCACCGCGGGAGGGGTACACAGATACGCAGTATTTT.

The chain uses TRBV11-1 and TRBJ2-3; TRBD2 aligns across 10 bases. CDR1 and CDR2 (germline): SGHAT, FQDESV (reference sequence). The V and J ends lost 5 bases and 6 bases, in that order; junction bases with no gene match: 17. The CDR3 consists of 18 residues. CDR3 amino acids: CASSRDFRLAGDRDTQYF. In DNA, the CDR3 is TGTGCCAGCAGCCGCGACTTCAGGCTAGCGGGGGATAGGGATACGCAGTATTTT.

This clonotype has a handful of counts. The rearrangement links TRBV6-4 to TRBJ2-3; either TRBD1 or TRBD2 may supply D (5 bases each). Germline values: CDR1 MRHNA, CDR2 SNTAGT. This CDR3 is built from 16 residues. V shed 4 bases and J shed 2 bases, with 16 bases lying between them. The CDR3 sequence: CASSARSSGTTDTQYF. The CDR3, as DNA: TGTGCCAGCAGTGCACGGTCCTCAGGGACCACAGATACGCAGTATTTT.

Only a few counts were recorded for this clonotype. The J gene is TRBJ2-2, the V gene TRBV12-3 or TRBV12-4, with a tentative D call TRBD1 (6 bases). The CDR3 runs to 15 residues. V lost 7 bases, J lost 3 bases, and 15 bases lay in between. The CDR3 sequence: CASTMNRADTGELFF. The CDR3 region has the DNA TGTGCCAGCACCATGAACAGGGCCGACACCGGGGAGCTGTTTTTT.

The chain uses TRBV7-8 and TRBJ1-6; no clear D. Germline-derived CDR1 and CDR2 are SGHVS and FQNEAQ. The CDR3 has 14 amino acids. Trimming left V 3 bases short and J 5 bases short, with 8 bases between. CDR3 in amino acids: CASSFSRNNSPLHF. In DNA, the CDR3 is TGTGCCAGCAGCTTTAGCAGGAATAATTCACCCCTCCACTTT.

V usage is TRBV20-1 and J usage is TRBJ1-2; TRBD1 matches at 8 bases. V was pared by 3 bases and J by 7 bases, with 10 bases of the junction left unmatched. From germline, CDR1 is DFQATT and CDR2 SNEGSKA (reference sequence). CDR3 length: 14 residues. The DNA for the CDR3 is TGCAGTGCTAGTCTCAGGGGGCTATCTGGTGGCTACACCTTC. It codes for CSASLRGLSGGYTF.